This T cell receptor beta chain was captured by sequencing in a study of blood T cell repertoires in COVID-19. Assay: immunoSEQ multiplex PCR; the TCRdb copy retains only in-frame clones and omits some. The data show about 220,000 clones, 70% to 85% seen once. The CDR3 covers 14 residues. The V and J ends lost 4 bases and 4 bases, in that order; junction bases with no gene match: 5. The germline gives CDR1 SGHNT, CDR2 YYREEE (reference sequence). Sequenced material: PBMCs or T cells enriched from blood (not recorded which). This chain joins TRBV5-4 and TRBJ2-1; the match to TRBD1 covers 7 bases. This TCR was sampled from an older woman who had recovered from COVID-19. The CDR3 nucleotides read TGTGCCAGCAGCGTAGACAGGGTATACAATGAGCAGTTCTTC. Translation: CASSVDRVYNEQFF.